This TCR beta chain was recorded in a study of persistence of HIV-infected CD4 T cells. Study background: A median of around 8 years of suppressive ART preceded sampling.

The libraries were made with immunoSEQ version 4 in survey mode. TCRdb keeps only in-frame clones here, not all; method: immunoSEQ multiplex PCR. Of roughly 32,000 clones in the sample, 82% are singletons; the top ten hold over 15%. The stimulus was an HIV-1 Gag 15-mer peptide pool, 0.85 to 1 ug/peptide/mL. Sorted nonresponding memory CD4+ T cells were CD40L-negative, CD69-negative, CD45RO-high. The V gene's germline CDR1 is SGHTA and CDR2 FQGNSA. Trimming stripped 6 bases from V and 2 bases from J, with 12 bases between. This CDR3 has 14 residues. Of note for this clone: The antigen is unknown.

The J gene is TRBJ2-3, the V gene TRBV7-2; D not certain. This sequence was found in an adult woman with HIV who was CMV-seropositive. This material consisted of CD4+ T cells sorted from PBMCs after roughly 18-hour stimulation, taken from a patient who received antiretroviral therapy. Here the CDR3 reads CASSRRPYTDTQYF. The CDR3 DNA is TGTGCCAGCAGTAGAAGACCATACACAGATACGCAGTATTTT.